This TCR beta chain was retrieved from a study of Graves' ophthalmopathy and Graves' hyperthyroidism. Hyperthyroidism in these 18- to 65-year-old patients was newly diagnosed, lasting under 2 months. Uncontrolled infections, other autoimmune diseases, pregnancy or lactation barred patients from enrollment. Trimming took 7 bases from V and 7 from J, leaving 8 bases between them. Germline loops: CDR1 SNHLY, CDR2 FYNNEI. The CDR3 contains 12 residues. The TCR beta CDR3 regions underwent amplification from RNA transcripts. The first-round RT-PCR employed HTBI primers together with the Qiagen OneStep RT-PCR kit. A multiplex PCR was then performed as the second round. TCRdb re-called the multiplex PCR reads with MiXCR, one entry per CDR3 protein. The sample holds a few hundred thousand distinct CDR3 sequences; roughly 39% are singletons and the top ten take approximately 4.1%. The sample holds many counts of this clonotype.

The specimen sequenced was peripheral blood or thyroid tissue (not recorded which). This rearrangement joins TRBV2 to TRBJ1-6; D uncertain. This sequence originates from an adult man with Graves' hyperthyroidism. The CDR3: CASNVMNSPLHF. CDR3 DNA: TGTGCCAGCAATGTTATGAATTCACCCCTCCACTTT.